This TCR beta chain was captured in a study of immune cell composition in non-small cell lung cancer. Study-wide context: Tumours were mainly lung adenocarcinoma or squamous cell carcinoma.

Broader study findings: Squamous carcinomas (roughly 80%) more often had tumour-associated clones >0.5% than adenocarcinomas (around 33%). Top 10 clone scores and clonality were higher in squamous than adenocarcinoma.

Only in-frame clones appear in the TCRdb table, and some are missing; sequencing was by immunoSEQ multiplex PCR. The sample records about 1,500 clones, about four fifths being singletons. By share, this clone counts as large. Its antigen is undetermined. Material: lung tumor tissue. The clonotype comes from a human donor with non-small cell lung cancer.

CDR3 nucleotide sequence: TGTGCCAGCAGCCTACTAGCGGAAAGCTCCTACGAGCAGTACTTC. Amino acids: CASSLLAESSYEQYF. The chain employs TRBV4-2 and TRBJ2-7, with 8 bases aligning to TRBD2. CDR1 is LGHNA, CDR2 YNFKEQ, per germline. The CDR3 totals 15 residues. Germline trimming cut 4 bases from V and 0 bases from J; bases unmatched to any gene: 5.